The clone carrying this T cell receptor (beta chain) was counted only a few times. This entry belongs to a study of blood T cell repertoires in COVID-19. On the study more broadly: T cells, B-cell-depleted T cells, or PBMCs provided the cDNA or gDNA that served as material.

The data were produced by immunoSEQ multiplex PCR, yet TCRdb's version contains in-frame clones alone and is incomplete. This table has some 180,000 clones, about 80% appearing once. Germline CDR1 reads SGHVT; CDR2 reads SQSDAQ. Losses at the gene ends were 7 bases for V and 6 bases for J; bases not matched to a gene: 26. The CDR3 is 20 amino acids. The J gene is TRBJ2-7, the V gene TRBV7-4, with 11 bases aligning to TRBD2. This TCR derives from a man between 60 and 75 years old with acute or convalescent COVID-19. Sequences were obtained from peripheral blood. CDR3 sequence (DNA): TGTGCCAGCATCATACGTCCCAATAGCGGGAGGGCCGCTCAGAGCTGCGAGCAGTACTTC. Translated, it gives CASIIRPNSGRAAQSCEQYF.